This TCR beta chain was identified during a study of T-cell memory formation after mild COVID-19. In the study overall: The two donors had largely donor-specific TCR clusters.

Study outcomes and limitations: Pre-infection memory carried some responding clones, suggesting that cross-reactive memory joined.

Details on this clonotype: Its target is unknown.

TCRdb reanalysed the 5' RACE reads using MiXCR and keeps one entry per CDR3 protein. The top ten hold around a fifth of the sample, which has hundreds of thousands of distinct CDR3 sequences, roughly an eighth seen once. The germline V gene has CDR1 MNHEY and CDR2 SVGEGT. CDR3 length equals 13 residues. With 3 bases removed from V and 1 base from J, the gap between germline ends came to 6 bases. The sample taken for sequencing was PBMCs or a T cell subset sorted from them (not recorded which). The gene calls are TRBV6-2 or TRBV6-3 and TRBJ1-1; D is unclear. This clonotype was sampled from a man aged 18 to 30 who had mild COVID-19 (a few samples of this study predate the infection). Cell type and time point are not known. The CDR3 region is CASSYLRNTEAFF. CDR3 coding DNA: TGTGCCAGCAGTTATCTGAGGAACACTGAAGCTTTCTTT.